Below are 17 T cell receptor beta chains sequenced from a single sample in a study of blood T cells in healthy people across ages (dated by TCRdb to the mid-2010s). The library was prepared using 5' RACE. TCRdb shows the sequencer as Illumina HiSeq 2500. A second 7 to 11 cycle PCR used a sample-barcoded 5' primer and a J-beta primer mix. Using fastp at Q25 and MiXCR, TCRdb reprocessed the public reads and kept productive beta chains. Identical CDR3 protein sequences are pooled into one entry, listed with their most common genes and DNA. Present in this sample are around 750,000 distinct CDR3 sequences, approximately 53% of which were seen just once. Clones ranked in the top ten supply approximately 40% of the sample. Sequences were obtained from blood. The receptor source for this set is an elderly man in good health.

The chain recombines TRBV7-2 with TRBJ2-2; 14 positions match TRBD2. The CDR3 contains 17 residues. Germline values: CDR1 SGHTA, CDR2 FQGNSA. J was trimmed by 4 bases and V by 5 bases; bases with no gene match: 6. Here the CDR3 DNA reads TGTGCCAGCAGCCCCCGGACTAGCGGGAGGCTCACCGGGGAGCTGTTTTTT. This encodes CASSPRTSGRLTGELFF. Together with reference TRBV7-2 and TRBJ2-2, the CDR3 gives the full variable domain: GAGVSQSPSNKVTEKGKDVELRCDPISGHTALYWYRQSLGQGLEFLIYFQGNSAPDKSGLPSDRFSAERTGGSVSTLTIQRTQQEDSAVYLCASSPRTSGRLTGELFFGEGSRLTVL.

The sample holds a few counts of this clonotype. The CDR3 bases are TGTGCCAGCAGCGTGATACAGGGTTCTGGCTACACCTTC. This sequence encodes CASSVIQGSGYTF. The rearrangement uses TRBV9 and TRBJ1-2; maybe TRBD1 (6 bases). V gave up 2 bases and J gave up 7 bases, with 12 bases separating them. The CDR3 loop spans 13 amino acids. The germline V gene encodes CDR1 SGDLS and CDR2 YYNGEE.

A few counts support this clonotype. This chain links TRBV7-2 with TRBJ2-1; weak D call: TRBD1 (6 bases). This CDR3 is 16 amino acids long. CDR1 is SGHTA, CDR2 FQGNSA, per germline. The V gene lost 2 bases and the J gene lost 4 bases, with 15 bases spanning the gap. CDR3 sequence: CASSLTQGTSYNEQFF. The DNA for the CDR3 is TGTGCCAGCAGCTTAACCCAGGGGACCTCTTACAATGAGCAGTTCTTC.

The gene calls are TRBV4-2 and TRBJ1-1; 7 positions match TRBD1. Germline V gene data show CDR1 as LGHNA and CDR2 as YNFKEQ. The CDR3 has 15 amino acids. J gave up 2 bases and V 1 base, and 4 bases lay outside the gene matches. This chain's CDR3 is CASSQGGTVNTEAFF. The CDR3 nucleotides read TGTGCCAGCAGCCAAGGGGGGACAGTTAACACTGAAGCTTTCTTT.

This clonotype was detected only a few times. The chain combines TRBV3-1 with TRBJ2-7; D uncertain. Trimming shortened V by 1 base and J by 0 bases, and 10 bases separated the two germline ends. Germline assignment: CDR1 LGHDT and CDR2 YNNKEL (reference sequence). This CDR3 has 15 amino acids. The CDR3 spells CASSQGALSSYEQYF. The DNA for the CDR3 is TGTGCCAGCAGCCAAGGGGCGCTCAGCTCCTACGAGCAGTACTTC.

In this sample, this clonotype turned up a few times. The chain has TRBV12-3 or TRBV12-4 and TRBJ2-6; D gene uncertain. The CDR3 is made up of 13 amino acids. V lost 2 bases to trimming and J lost 13 bases, with 12 bases between them. The CDR3 loop is CASSLTTPGVLTF. The CDR3 coding sequence is TGTGCCAGCAGTTTAACGACCCCCGGGGTCCTGACTTTC.

There are many counts of this clonotype. The chain is built from TRBV7-2 and TRBJ2-5; the D gene could be TRBD1 or TRBD2 (5 bases each). Germline V gene sequence: CDR1 SGHTA, CDR2 FQGNSA. The CDR3 runs 15 residues. V lost 2 bases, J lost 2 bases, and 12 bases lay in between. CDR3 in amino acids: CASSLHGAEQETQYF. CDR3 nucleotides: TGTGCCAGCAGCTTACACGGGGCTGAGCAAGAGACCCAGTACTTC.

This clonotype was picked up a small number of times. The chain is built from TRBV12-3 or TRBV12-4 and TRBJ2-3, with 8 positions matching TRBD1. J gave up 4 bases and V 6 bases, and 9 bases lay outside the gene matches. The CDR3 has 15 residues. The CDR3 coding sequence is TGTGCCAGCAGCCTCATCGGACAGGGAGCAGATACGCAGTATTTT. Translation: CASSLIGQGADTQYF.

The gene calls are TRBV4-2 and TRBJ2-7; 7 positions match TRBD1. V lost 4 bases, J lost 4 bases, and 7 bases stayed unmatched. Looked up from germline, CDR1 is LGHNA and CDR2 is YNFKEQ. The CDR3 covers 14 residues. For the CDR3, the DNA is TGTGCCAGCAGCCGACAGGGTTTTGAATACGAGCAGTACTTC. It translates to CASSRQGFEYEQYF.

V is TRBV20-1 and J is TRBJ2-5; a possible D gene is TRBD1 (6 bases). The CDR3 totals 13 residues. Trimming stripped 1 base from V and 5 bases from J, with 11 bases between. Germline CDR1 DFQATT, CDR2 SNEGSKA (reference sequence). CDR3 bases: TGCAGTGCTAGAGGACAGGCCCCCGAGACCCAGTACTTC. Its protein product is CSARGQAPETQYF.

The chain recombines TRBV7-9 with TRBJ2-7, with no clear D. The germline CDR1 and CDR2 sequences are SEHNR and FQNEAQ (reference sequence). Trimming removed 5 bases at V and 10 bases at J, with 21 bases between. This CDR3 comprises 14 residues. CDR3 nucleotides: TGTGCCAGCAGCGCTGACAAGGCCGCAAGGGTTCAGTACTTC. It is translated as CASSADKAARVQYF.

On this clonotype: One junction end does not reproduce the germline sequence, and a read error may be involved. This chain uses TRBV7-3 with TRBJ1-1; 7 bases agree with TRBD1. Germline-derived CDR1 and CDR2 are SGHTA and FQGTGA. There are 15 residues in the CDR3. The CDR3 sequence: CASSKRQGLNTDAFF. The CDR3 DNA sequence: TGTGCCAGCAGCAAAAGACAGGGTTTGAACACTGATGCTTTCTTT.

The chain employs TRBV7-2 and TRBJ2-1, with 7 bases lining up with TRBD2. Gene TRBJ2-7 matches the end of the DNA better, so the J call may be wrong. This CDR3 has 15 residues. CDR1 SGHTA and CDR2 FQGNSA come from the germline V gene. This chain's CDR3 is CASSLVAGAQGEQYF. The CDR3 region has the DNA TGTGCCAGCAGCTTAGTGGCGGGAGCCCAGGGTGAGCAGTACTTC.

The chain employs TRBV5-1 and TRBJ1-1; the D is unclear. This CDR3 has 14 residues. Germline CDR1 reads SGHRS; CDR2 reads YFSETQ. V lost 1 base and J 2 bases, leaving 9 bases between the germline ends. CDR3 nucleotides: TGCGCCAGCAGCTTGCAGGCTCAAAACACTGAAGCTTTCTTT. Translated: CASSLQAQNTEAFF.

This chain links TRBV12-3 or TRBV12-4 with TRBJ2-3, with 7 bases identical to TRBD2. J gave up 6 bases and V 7 bases, and 7 bases lay outside the gene matches. This CDR3 spans 13 amino acids. This CDR3 is CASKGRGGDTQYF. The CDR3 region has the DNA TGTGCCAGCAAGGGGAGGGGAGGCGATACGCAGTATTTT.

V is TRBV7-9 and J is TRBJ2-1; D is perhaps TRBD2 (5 bases). From germline, CDR1 is SEHNR and CDR2 FQNEAQ (reference sequence). Trimming pared 0 bases from V and 8 bases from J, leaving 14 bases between. CDR3 length: 15 residues. CDR3 protein: CASSLALGNGDEQFF. The CDR3 nucleotides read TGTGCCAGCAGCTTAGCTCTGGGTAACGGGGATGAGCAGTTCTTC.

This clonotype was found a few times. V is TRBV6-2 or TRBV6-3 and J is TRBJ2-3; 10 nucleotides line up with TRBD2. Trimming at V came to 2 bases and at J to 14 bases, leaving 19 bases not matched to a gene. The CDR3 spans 17 residues. Germline V gives CDR1 MNHEY, CDR2 SVGEGT. The CDR3 loop reads CASSYGVAASGSRYAYF. CDR3 sequence (DNA): TGTGCCAGCAGTTACGGGGTCGCGGCTAGCGGGAGTAGATACGCGTATTTT.